The 10 T cell receptor beta chains reported below all come from one sample, sequenced in a study of technical replicates of blood from several donors (dated 2017 in TCRdb). Libraries were constructed by the immunoSEQ multiplex PCR assay. TCRdb carries this immuneACCESS record with in-frame sequences only. Its versions omit some clonotypes, under half of them owing to an unresolved V gene in the studies checked, with the rest unexplained. This sample comprises some 63,000 clones, 85% to 90% of them detected only once. The top ten clones comprise around 5.5% of the sample. Sequencing was carried out using PBMCs. The receptor set was obtained from a human donor in good health. Some clones in this sample may be carry-over from other donors' samples.

The genes are TRBV19 and TRBJ1-5; D gene uncertain. This CDR3 comprises 16 residues. Germline V gene data show CDR1 as LNHDA and CDR2 as SQIVND (reference sequence). With 0 bases removed from V and 7 bases from J, the gap between germline ends came to 16 bases. CDR3 DNA: TGTGCCAGTAGTATAGACGTTGGGGTCAGAGGGCAGCCCCAGCATTTT. Its translation is CASSIDVGVRGQPQHF.

This clone was seen a handful of times. The sample has other DNA sequences that encode this CDR3 too. The genes are TRBV7-7 and TRBJ2-2; TRBD2 agrees at 9 bases. J lost 5 bases, V lost 1 base, and 2 bases had no gene match. CDR3 length: 15 amino acids. Germline CDR1 is SSHAT and CDR2 is FNYEAQ (reference sequence). CDR3 amino acids: CASSLGREGTGELFF. The CDR3 bases are TGTGCCAGCAGCTTAGGGCGGGAGGGAACCGGGGAGCTGTTTTTT.

The genes are TRBV7-9 and TRBJ1-5; no reliable D call. Germline CDR1 is SEHNR and CDR2 is FQNEAQ (reference sequence). Trimming stripped 6 bases from V and 5 bases from J, with 14 bases between. The CDR3 has 14 residues. This CDR3 is CASRADGTHQPQHF. The CDR3 coding sequence is TGTGCCAGCAGAGCGGACGGAACTCATCAGCCCCAGCATTTT.

This CDR3 reads CASSLAGGRYEQFF. The CDR3 DNA is TGCGCCAGCAGCTTGGCGGGCGGGAGGTATGAGCAGTTCTTC. This chain connects TRBV5-1 to TRBJ2-1, with TRBD2 matching 8 bases. Unmatched junction bases numbered 4, after V lost 0 bases and J lost 8 bases. The CDR3 consists of 14 residues. Per germline, CDR1 SGHRS and CDR2 YFSETQ.

This clone was recorded once. This chain uses TRBV7-6 with TRBJ2-5, with TRBD2 as a possible D gene (6 bases). Trimming left V 4 bases short and J 2 bases short, with 11 bases between. The germline V gene has CDR1 SGHVS and CDR2 FNYEAQ. The CDR3 has 14 residues. CDR3 sequence (DNA): TGTGCCAGCAGCTCCAGACGGGGGCAAGAGACCCAGTACTTC. It is translated as CASSSRRGQETQYF.

The chain links TRBV7-2 to TRBJ2-1, with 14 positions matching TRBD2. This CDR3 spans 15 amino acids. From germline, CDR1 is SGHTA and CDR2 FQGNSA. Trimming removed 4 bases from V and 7 bases from J; junction bases left unmatched: 3. The CDR3 region is CASSSTSGRVNEQFF. The DNA of the CDR3 is TGTGCCAGCAGCTCGACTAGCGGGAGGGTAAATGAGCAGTTCTTC.

The V call is TRBV7-9, the J call TRBJ2-7, with 7 bases identical to TRBD1. V lost 5 bases, J lost 4 bases, and 2 bases stayed unmatched. The CDR3 has 12 amino acids. Germline CDR1 SEHNR, CDR2 FQNEAQ (reference sequence). DNA for the CDR3: TGTGCCAGCAGCCCGGGACAGTACGAGCAGTACTTC. Amino acids: CASSPGQYEQYF.

The V gene is TRBV5-6, the J gene TRBJ2-2; D may be TRBD1 (5 bases). The germline V and J ends were trimmed by 0 bases and 4 bases, with 10 bases remaining between them. This CDR3 region has 15 residues. The V gene's germline CDR1 is SGHDT and CDR2 YYEEEE. The CDR3 nucleotides read TGTGCCAGCAGCTTGGGCAGGGCGGTCACCGGGGAGCTGTTTTTT. Its translation: CASSLGRAVTGELFF.

CDR3 bases: TGTGCCAGCAGCTTCCTAGGACAGAACACTGAAGCTTTCTTT. This encodes CASSFLGQNTEAFF. The V call is TRBV7-3, the J call TRBJ1-1; D is perhaps TRBD1 (5 bases). CDR1 SGHTA and CDR2 FQGTGA come from the germline V gene. CDR3 length: 14 amino acids. V gave up 3 bases and J gave up 1 base, with 9 bases separating them.

CDR3 protein: CASSPRTGGGLTEAFF. CDR3 coding DNA: TGTGCCAGCAGCCCCCGGACAGGGGGCGGCCTCACTGAAGCTTTCTTT. V gene TRBV5-4 combines with J gene TRBJ1-1, with 11 positions matching TRBD1. The J segment lost 4 bases and the V segment lost 4 bases, leaving 9 bases of the junction unmatched. CDR1 is SGHNT, CDR2 YYREEE, per germline (reference sequence). The CDR3 loop spans 16 amino acids. Filled out from reference TRBV5-4 and TRBJ1-1, the complete variable domain reads ETGVTQSPTHLIKTRGQQVTLRCSSQSGHNTVSWYQQALGQGPQFIFQYYREEENGRGNFPPRFSGLQFPNYSSELNVNALELDDSALYLCASSPRTGGGLTEAFFGQGTRLTVV.